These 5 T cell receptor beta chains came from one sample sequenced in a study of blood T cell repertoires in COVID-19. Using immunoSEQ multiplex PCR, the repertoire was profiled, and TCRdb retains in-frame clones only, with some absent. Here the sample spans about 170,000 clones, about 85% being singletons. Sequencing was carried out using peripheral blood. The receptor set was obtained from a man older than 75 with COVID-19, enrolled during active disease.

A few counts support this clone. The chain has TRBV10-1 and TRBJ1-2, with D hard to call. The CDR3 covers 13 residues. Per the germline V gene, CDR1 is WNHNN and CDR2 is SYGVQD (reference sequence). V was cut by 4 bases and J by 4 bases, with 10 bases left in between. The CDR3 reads CASSAQRSYGYTF. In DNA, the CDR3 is TGCGCCAGCAGTGCACAGAGAAGCTATGGCTACACCTTC.

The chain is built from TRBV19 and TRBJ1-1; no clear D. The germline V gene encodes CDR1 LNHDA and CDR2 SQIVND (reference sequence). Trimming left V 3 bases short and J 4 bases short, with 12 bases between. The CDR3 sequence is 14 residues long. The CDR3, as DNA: TGTGCCAGTAGTATTTACGGGTCCAGCACTGAAGCTTTCTTT. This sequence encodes CASSIYGSSTEAFF. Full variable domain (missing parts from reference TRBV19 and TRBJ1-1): DGGITQSPKYLFRKEGQNVTLSCEQNLNHDAMYWYRQDPGQGLRLIYYSQIVNDFQKGDIAEGYSVSREKKESFPLTVTSAQKNPTAFYLCASSIYGSSTEAFFGQGTRLTVV.

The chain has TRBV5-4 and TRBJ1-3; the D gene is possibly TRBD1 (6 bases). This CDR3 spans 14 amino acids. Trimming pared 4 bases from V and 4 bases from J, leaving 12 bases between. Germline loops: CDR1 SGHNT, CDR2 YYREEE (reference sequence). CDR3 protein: CASSDHREGNTIYF. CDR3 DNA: TGTGCCAGCAGCGACCACAGGGAGGGAAACACCATATATTTT.

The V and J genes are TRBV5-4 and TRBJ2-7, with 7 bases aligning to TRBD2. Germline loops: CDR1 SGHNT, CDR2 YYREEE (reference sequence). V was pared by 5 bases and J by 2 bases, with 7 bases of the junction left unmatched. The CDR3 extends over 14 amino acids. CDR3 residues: CASSSGGGAYEQYF. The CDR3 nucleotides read TGTGCCAGCAGTTCGGGTGGGGGGGCCTACGAGCAGTACTTC.

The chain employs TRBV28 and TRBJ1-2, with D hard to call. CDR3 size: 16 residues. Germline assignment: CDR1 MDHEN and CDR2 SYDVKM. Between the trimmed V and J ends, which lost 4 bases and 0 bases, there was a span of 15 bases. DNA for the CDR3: TGTGCCAGCAGTTCACCACTGTACAGACCTAACTATGGCTACACCTTC. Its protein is CASSSPLYRPNYGYTF.